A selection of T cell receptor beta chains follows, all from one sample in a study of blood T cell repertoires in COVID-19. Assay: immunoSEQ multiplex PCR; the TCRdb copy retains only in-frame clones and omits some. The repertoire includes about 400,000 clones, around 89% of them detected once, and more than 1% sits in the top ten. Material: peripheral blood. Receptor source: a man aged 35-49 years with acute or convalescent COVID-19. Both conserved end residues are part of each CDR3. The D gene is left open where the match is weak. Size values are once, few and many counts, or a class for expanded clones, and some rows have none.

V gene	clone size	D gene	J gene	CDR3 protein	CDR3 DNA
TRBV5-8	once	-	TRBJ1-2	CASSSQDRANYGYTF	TGTGCCAGCAGCTCCCAGGACAGAGCGAACTATGGCTACACCTTC
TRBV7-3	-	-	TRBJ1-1	CASSPRTGRNTEAFF	TGTGCCAGCAGCCCTCGAACAGGGAGGAACACTGAAGCTTTCTTT
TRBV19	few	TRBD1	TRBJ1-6	CASSIQGANSPLHF	TGTGCCAGTAGTATACAGGGGGCTAATTCACCCCTCCACTTT
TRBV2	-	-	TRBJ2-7	CASWSGSYEQYF	TGTGCCAGCTGGTCAGGGTCGTACGAGCAGTACTTC
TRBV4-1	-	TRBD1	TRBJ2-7	CASSQNRDSITYEQYF	TGCGCCAGCAGCCAGAACCGGGACAGTATTACCTACGAGCAGTACTTC
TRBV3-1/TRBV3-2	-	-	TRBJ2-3	CASSQAYRSDTQYF	TGTGCCAGCAGCCAAGCCTACAGATCAGATACGCAGTATTTT
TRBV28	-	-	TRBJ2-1	CASSFQPGTAYNEQFF	TGTGCCAGCAGTTTCCAACCCGGGACTGCCTACAATGAGCAGTTCTTC
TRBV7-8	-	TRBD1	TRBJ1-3	CASSRTGVSNTIYF	TGTGCCAGCAGCCGGACAGGGGTTTCGAACACCATATATTTT
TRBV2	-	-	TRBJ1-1	CASSEVTPRGNTEAFF	TGTGCCAGCAGTGAGGTCACCCCGCGAGGGAACACTGAAGCTTTCTTT
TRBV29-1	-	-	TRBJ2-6	CSALVDFFSGANVLTF	TGCAGCGCCCTCGTCGACTTCTTCTCTGGGGCCAACGTCCTGACTTTC
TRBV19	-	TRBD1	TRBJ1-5	CASSLRTGGAVQPQHF	TGTGCCAGTAGTCTCCGGACAGGGGGAGCAGTTCAGCCCCAGCATTTT
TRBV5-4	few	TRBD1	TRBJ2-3	CASSQDRGFTDTQYF	TGTGCCAGCAGCCAAGACAGGGGGTTCACAGATACGCAGTATTTT
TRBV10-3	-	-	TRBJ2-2	CAINGGNTGELFF	TGTGCCATCAATGGCGGGAACACCGGGGAGCTGTTTTTT
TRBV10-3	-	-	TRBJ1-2	CAISESGSNYGYTF	TGTGCCATCAGTGAGTCGGGGAGCAACTATGGCTACACCTTC
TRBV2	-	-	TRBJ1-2	CASSWEGPAYGYTF	TGTGCCAGCAGTTGGGAGGGCCCCGCTTATGGCTACACCTTC
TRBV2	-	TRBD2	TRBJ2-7	CASSRKSGGDYEQYF	TGTGCCAGCAGTCGGAAGAGTGGGGGGGACTACGAGCAGTACTTC
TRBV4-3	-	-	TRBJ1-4	CASSQDRYSEKLFF	TGCGCCAGCAGCCAAGACAGGTATTCTGAAAAACTGTTTTTT
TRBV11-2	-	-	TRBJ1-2	CASSLDRNNYGYTF	TGTGCCAGCAGCTTAGACAGGAATAACTATGGCTACACCTTC
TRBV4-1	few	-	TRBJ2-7	CASSQQTGYEQYF	TGCGCCAGCAGCCAGCAAACAGGCTACGAGCAGTACTTC
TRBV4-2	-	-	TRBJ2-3	CASSQRSGDTQYF	TGTGCCAGCAGCCAAAGGAGCGGAGATACGCAGTATTTT
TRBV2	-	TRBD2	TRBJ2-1	CAGREGGGANEQFF	TGTGCCGGAAGAGAAGGCGGGGGGGCCAATGAGCAGTTCTTC
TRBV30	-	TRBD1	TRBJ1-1	CARDRGLGTEAFF	TGTGCTCGGGACAGAGGTTTGGGCACTGAAGCTTTCTTT
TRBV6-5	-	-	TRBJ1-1	CASRVALLNTEAFF	TGTGCCAGCAGGGTCGCCCTATTGAACACTGAAGCTTTCTTT
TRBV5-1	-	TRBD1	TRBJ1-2	CASSFQLQGGLYGYTF	TGCGCCAGCAGCTTTCAACTACAGGGGGGCCTCTATGGCTACACCTTC
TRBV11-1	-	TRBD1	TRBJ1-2	CASSLDRGRDYGYTF	TGTGCCAGCAGCTTAGACAGGGGGCGCGACTATGGCTACACCTTC
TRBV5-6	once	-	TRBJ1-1	CASSPGETEAFF	TGTGCCAGCAGCCCGGGTGAAACAGAAGCTTTCTTT
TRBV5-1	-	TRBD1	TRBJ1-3	CASSLAGQVGGNTIYF	TGCGCCAGCAGCCTTGCAGGACAGGTTGGTGGAAACACCATATATTTT
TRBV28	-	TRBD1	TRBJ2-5	CASSLSPAGGQETQYF	TGTGCCAGCAGTTTATCTCCCGCAGGGGGCCAAGAGACCCAGTACTTC
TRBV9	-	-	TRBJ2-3	CASSVIATITDTQYF	TGTGCCAGCAGCGTAATAGCGACTATTACAGATACGCAGTATTTT
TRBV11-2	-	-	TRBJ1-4	CASSFGWGGNEKLFF	TGTGCCAGCAGCTTTGGATGGGGGGGGAATGAAAAACTGTTTTTT
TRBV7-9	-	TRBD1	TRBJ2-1	CASRHGQEPYNEQFF	TGTGCCAGCAGACATGGACAGGAACCCTACAATGAGCAGTTCTTC
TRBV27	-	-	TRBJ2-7	CASSLWRGLAKYEQYF	TGTGCCAGCAGTTTATGGCGGGGTCTAGCTAAATACGAGCAGTACTTC
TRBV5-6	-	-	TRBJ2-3	CASSPHAGNRLTDTQYF	TGTGCCAGCAGTCCTCACGCTGGAAACCGACTCACAGATACGCAGTATTTT
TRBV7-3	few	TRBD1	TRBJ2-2	CASSPQGAGELFF	TGTGCCAGCAGCCCACAGGGGGCCGGGGAGCTGTTTTTT
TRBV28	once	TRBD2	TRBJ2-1	CASSSRVSGATSYNEQFF	TGTGCCAGCAGTTCCCGAGTAAGCGGGGCTACCTCCTACAATGAGCAGTTCTTC
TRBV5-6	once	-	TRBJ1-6	CASSSTGLAGEDSPLHF	TGTGCCAGCAGCTCTACAGGGTTAGCTGGTGAGGATTCACCCCTCCACTTT